The 9 T cell receptor beta chains given below trace back to one sample, sequenced in a study of T cell changes during pregnancy in multiple sclerosis. TCRdb keeps only in-frame clones here, not all; method: immunoSEQ multiplex PCR. The data contain some 27,000 clones, 80% to 90% of them seen just once; the ten biggest clones take up approximately 0.79%. This specimen was CD4+ T cells from peripheral blood mononuclear cells, taken in the second trimester of pregnancy. The receptor set was obtained from a female donor with multiple sclerosis, enrolled in a pregnancy study.

This clone was found once. The gene calls are TRBV5-5 and TRBJ2-3; TRBD2 matches at 7 bases. Germline V gene lookup returns CDR1 SGHKS and CDR2 YYEKEE (reference sequence). The V segment lost 4 bases and the J segment 5 bases; nucleotides outside the gene matches: 7. The CDR3 spans 14 residues. The CDR3 spells CASSLSGVRDTQYF. The DNA for the CDR3 is TGTGCCAGCAGCCTCAGCGGGGTCAGAGATACGCAGTATTTT.

The J gene is TRBJ1-2, the V gene TRBV5-8, with TRBD1 identical over 7 bases. Trimming removed 3 bases from V and 4 bases from J; junction bases left unmatched: 3. The germline gives CDR1 SGHTS, CDR2 YDEGEE. The CDR3 is made up of 13 amino acids. CDR3: CASSSYRGYGYTF. The CDR3 bases are TGTGCCAGCAGCTCCTACAGGGGCTATGGCTACACCTTC.

The rearrangement joins TRBV5-5 to TRBJ1-4, with 7 bases identical to TRBD1. The CDR3 has 17 amino acids. The V and J ends lost 1 base and 3 bases, in that order; junction bases with no gene match: 9. Germline V gene data show CDR1 as SGHKS and CDR2 as YYEKEE (reference sequence). The chain's CDR3 is CASSLTTGESANEKLFF. DNA for the CDR3: TGTGCCAGCAGCTTGACAACAGGGGAGTCAGCTAATGAAAAACTGTTTTTT.

This sequence joins TRBV6-5 and TRBJ2-7; possibly TRBD1 for D (6 bases). CDR3 length equals 14 residues. Germline V gene sequence: CDR1 MNHEY, CDR2 SVGAGI. V lost 2 bases to trimming and J lost 2 bases, with 10 bases between them. This chain's CDR3 is CASSYGTGTYEQYF. The CDR3 bases are TGTGCCAGCAGTTACGGTACAGGGACCTACGAGCAGTACTTC.

V is TRBV19 and J is TRBJ1-5, with D possibly matching TRBD1 (6 bases). The V gene lost 6 bases and the J gene lost 3 bases, with 12 bases spanning the gap. Looked up from germline, CDR1 is LNHDA and CDR2 is SQIVND (reference sequence). The CDR3 sequence is 14 residues long. This CDR3 reads CASSGGQNNQPQHF. The CDR3, as DNA: TGTGCCAGTAGCGGAGGACAGAACAATCAGCCCCAGCATTTT.

The chain employs TRBV29-1 and TRBJ2-3; a possible D gene is TRBD2 (5 bases). V lost 7 bases, J lost 6 bases, and 14 bases lay in between. The CDR3 is made up of 12 amino acids. In germline, CDR1 is SQVTM, CDR2 ANQGSEA. The CDR3 DNA is TGCAGCGCCGGAGGTGTGGTCGATACGCAGTATTTT. Its protein is CSAGGVVDTQYF.

V and J are TRBV6-1 and TRBJ1-5, with 9 bases matching TRBD1. Unmatched junction bases numbered 4, after V lost 5 bases and J lost 5 bases. The CDR3 length is 14 residues. Germline V gene data show CDR1 as MNHNS and CDR2 as SASEGT. In DNA form, the CDR3 reads TGTGCCAGCAGTCCTAGACAGGGGGATCAGCCCCAGCATTTT. Its translation: CASSPRQGDQPQHF.

The chain recombines TRBV6-5 with TRBJ2-7, with TRBD2 as a possible D gene (5 bases). Germline V gene sequence: CDR1 MNHEY, CDR2 SVGAGI. This CDR3 is 15 amino acids long. V was pared by 3 bases and J by 6 bases, with 18 bases between. Here the CDR3 reads CASSYFTTRTSEQYF. CDR3 DNA: TGTGCCAGCAGTTATTTTACAACTAGAACTAGCGAGCAGTACTTC.

This chain connects TRBV5-1 to TRBJ2-1, with TRBD1 identical over 10 bases. Germline V gene data show CDR1 as SGHRS and CDR2 as YFSETQ. V lost 4 bases to trimming and J lost 4 bases; unmatched junction nucleotides: 11. The length of the CDR3 is 17 residues. This CDR3 is CASSPQEGTGVYNEQFF. The CDR3 coding sequence is TGCGCCAGCAGCCCCCAAGAGGGGACAGGGGTGTACAATGAGCAGTTCTTC.